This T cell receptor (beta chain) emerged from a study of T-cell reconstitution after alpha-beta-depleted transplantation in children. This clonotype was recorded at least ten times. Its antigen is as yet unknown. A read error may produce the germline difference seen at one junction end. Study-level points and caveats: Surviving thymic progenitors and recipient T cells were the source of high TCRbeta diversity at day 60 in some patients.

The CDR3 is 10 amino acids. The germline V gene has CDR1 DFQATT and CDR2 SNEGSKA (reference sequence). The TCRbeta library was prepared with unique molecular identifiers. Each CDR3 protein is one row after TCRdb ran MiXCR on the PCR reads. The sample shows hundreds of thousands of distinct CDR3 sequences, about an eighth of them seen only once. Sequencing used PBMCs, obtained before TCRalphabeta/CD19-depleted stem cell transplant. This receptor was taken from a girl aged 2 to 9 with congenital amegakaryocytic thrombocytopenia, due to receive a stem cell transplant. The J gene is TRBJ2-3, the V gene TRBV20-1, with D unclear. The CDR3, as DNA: TGCAGTGCTAGGGCAGACCGGGCCCATTTT. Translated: CSARADRAHF.